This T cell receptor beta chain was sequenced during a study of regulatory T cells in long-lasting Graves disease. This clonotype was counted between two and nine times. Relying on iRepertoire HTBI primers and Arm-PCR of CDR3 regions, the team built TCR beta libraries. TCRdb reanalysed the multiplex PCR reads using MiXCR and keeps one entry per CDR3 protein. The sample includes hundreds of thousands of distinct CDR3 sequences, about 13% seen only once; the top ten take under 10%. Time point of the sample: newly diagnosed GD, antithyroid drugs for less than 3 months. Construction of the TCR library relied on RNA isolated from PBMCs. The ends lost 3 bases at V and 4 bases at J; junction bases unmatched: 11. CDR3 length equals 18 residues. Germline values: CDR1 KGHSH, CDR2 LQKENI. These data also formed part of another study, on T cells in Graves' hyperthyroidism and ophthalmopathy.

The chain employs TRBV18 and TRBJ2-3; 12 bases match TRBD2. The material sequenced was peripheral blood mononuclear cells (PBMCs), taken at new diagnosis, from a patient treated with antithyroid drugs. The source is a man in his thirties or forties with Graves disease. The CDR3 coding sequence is TGTGCCAGCTCACCGGTGCGACTAGCGGGAGTTCCCGCAGATACGCAGTATTTT. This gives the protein CASSPVRLAGVPADTQYF.